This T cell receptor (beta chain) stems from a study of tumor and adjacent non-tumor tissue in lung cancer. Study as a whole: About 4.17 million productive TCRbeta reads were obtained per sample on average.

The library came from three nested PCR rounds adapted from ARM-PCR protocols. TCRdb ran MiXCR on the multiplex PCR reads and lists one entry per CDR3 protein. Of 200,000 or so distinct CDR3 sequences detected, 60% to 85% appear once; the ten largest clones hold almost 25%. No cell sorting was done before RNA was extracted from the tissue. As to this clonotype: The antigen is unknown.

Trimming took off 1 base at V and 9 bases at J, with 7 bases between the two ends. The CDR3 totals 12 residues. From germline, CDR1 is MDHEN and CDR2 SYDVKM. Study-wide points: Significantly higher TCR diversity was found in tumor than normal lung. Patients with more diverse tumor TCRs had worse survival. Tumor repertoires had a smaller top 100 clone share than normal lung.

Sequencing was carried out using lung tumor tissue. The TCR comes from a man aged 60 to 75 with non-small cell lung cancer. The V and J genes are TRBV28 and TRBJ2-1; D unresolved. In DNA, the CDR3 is TGTGCCAGCAGTTTATACAAGAGTGAGCAGTTCTTC. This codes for CASSLYKSEQFF.